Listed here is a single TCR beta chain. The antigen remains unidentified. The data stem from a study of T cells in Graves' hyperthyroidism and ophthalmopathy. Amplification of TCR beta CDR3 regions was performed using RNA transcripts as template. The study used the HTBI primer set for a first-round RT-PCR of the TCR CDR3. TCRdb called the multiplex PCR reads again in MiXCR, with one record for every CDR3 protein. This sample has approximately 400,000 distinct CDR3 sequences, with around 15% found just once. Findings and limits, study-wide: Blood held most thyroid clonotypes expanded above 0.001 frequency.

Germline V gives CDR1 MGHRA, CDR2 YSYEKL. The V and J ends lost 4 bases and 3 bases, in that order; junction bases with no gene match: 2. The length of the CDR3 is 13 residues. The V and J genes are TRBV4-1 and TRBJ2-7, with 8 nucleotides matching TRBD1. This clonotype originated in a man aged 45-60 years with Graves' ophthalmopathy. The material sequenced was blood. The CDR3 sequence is CASSPGGYYEQYF. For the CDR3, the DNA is TGCGCCAGCAGCCCAGGGGGCTACTACGAGCAGTACTTC.